The TCR beta chain described here comes from a study of T cell repertoires in cytomegalovirus infection. TCRdb processed the reads anew with MiXCR; each CDR3 protein has one entry. Of about 460,000 distinct CDR3 sequences listed, around 11% are singletons. Germline V gene data show CDR1 as MGHRA and CDR2 as YSYEKL. The CDR3 is made up of 14 amino acids. Trimming took off 2 bases at V and 0 bases at J, with 7 bases between the two ends. The sample was PBMCs. This clonotype was obtained from a human donor in good health (CMV status not recorded). Some clones in this sample may be carry-over from other donors' samples. J is TRBJ1-1 and V is TRBV4-1; no clear D. The CDR3 region is CASSQIALNTEAFF. In DNA, the CDR3 is TGCGCCAGCAGCCAAATCGCGCTGAACACTGAAGCTTTCTTT.